Following are 24 T cell receptor beta chains from one sample sequenced in a study of blood T cell repertoires in COVID-19. Using immunoSEQ multiplex PCR, the repertoire was profiled, and TCRdb retains in-frame clones only, with some absent. The table lists about 70,000 clones, more than 65% of them singletons. The source material was peripheral blood. These receptors all come from a woman aged 80 or over with active or convalescent COVID-19.

This clone was detected ten times or more. This CDR3 is CASKGGGADLEAFF. Written as DNA, the CDR3 is TGTGCCAGTAAAGGGGGGGGCGCGGACCTTGAAGCTTTCTTT. The chain employs TRBV19 and TRBJ1-1; tentatively, D is TRBD1 (6 bases). The V gene's germline CDR1 is LNHDA and CDR2 SQIVND (reference sequence). This CDR3 is built from 14 residues. Trimming took 7 bases from V and 7 from J, leaving 19 bases between them.

The count of this clone is one. This chain links TRBV5-1 with TRBJ1-1; 9 positions match TRBD1. V lost 4 bases and J lost 1; bases outside the gene matches: 5. Germline V CDR1 and CDR2: SGHRS, YFSETQ. The CDR3 runs 15 residues. CDR3 DNA: TGCGCCAGCAGCCCAGGACAGGGGTGGAACACTGAAGCTTTCTTT. Its protein is CASSPGQGWNTEAFF.

For the CDR3, the DNA is TGTGCCAGCTCACCAAATACCGGGACAGGGGAAGAGACCCAGTACTTC. Amino acids: CASSPNTGTGEETQYF. This chain connects TRBV18 to TRBJ2-5; 10 bases are a match to TRBD1. Germline trimming cut 2 bases from V and 3 bases from J; bases unmatched to any gene: 6. Germline V gene lookup returns CDR1 KGHSH and CDR2 LQKENI. The CDR3 is 16 amino acids.

This clone was counted only a few times. The V gene is TRBV5-1, the J gene TRBJ2-5; 8 bases line up with TRBD2. The CDR3 contains 15 residues. The germline gives CDR1 SGHRS, CDR2 YFSETQ. Trimming at V came to 9 bases and at J to 5 bases, leaving 15 bases not matched to a gene. The DNA for the CDR3 is TGCGCCACCAAAGCGGGGGCAAAGCGCGGGGAGACCCAGTACTTC. It translates to CATKAGAKRGETQYF.

The gene calls are TRBV27 and TRBJ1-1; maybe TRBD1 (5 bases). The CDR3 is 15 amino acids. Germline CDR1 and CDR2: MNHEY and SMNVEV (reference sequence). Between the trimmed V and J ends, which lost 3 bases and 5 bases, there was a span of 16 bases. For the CDR3, the DNA is TGTGCCAGCAGTTTCGTTCAGGGTTTTGGGACTGAAGCTTTCTTT. Its translation is CASSFVQGFGTEAFF.

V is TRBV19 and J is TRBJ1-3, with TRBD1 as a possible D gene (6 bases). CDR1 LNHDA and CDR2 SQIVND come from the germline V gene (reference sequence). The CDR3 contains 16 residues. V was shortened by 5 bases and J by 2 bases, with 16 bases between the two germline ends. The DNA of the CDR3 is TGTGCCAGTAGTTCTATTCAGGGGCAGACTGGAAACACCATATATTTT. This gives the protein CASSSIQGQTGNTIYF.

The chain employs TRBV19 and TRBJ2-4; weak D call: TRBD1 (5 bases). Trimming cost V 5 bases and J 5 bases, with 10 bases left between them. This CDR3 is 13 amino acids long. Germline loops: CDR1 LNHDA, CDR2 SQIVND (reference sequence). CDR3 coding DNA: TGTGCCAGTAGTGCTGACAGAGAAAACATTCAGTACTTC. This translates into CASSADRENIQYF.

This clone was detected once. The genes are TRBV25-1 and TRBJ1-4; D not certain. The length of the CDR3 is 15 residues. Trimming took off 2 bases at V and 4 bases at J, with 11 bases between the two ends. Germline CDR1 is MGHDK and CDR2 is SYGVNS. The CDR3 spells CASSEGGRGNEKLFF. The CDR3 nucleotides are TGTGCCAGCAGTGAAGGCGGGCGAGGTAATGAAAAACTGTTTTTT. Supplemented by reference TRBV25-1 and TRBJ1-4, the full variable domain reads EADIYQTPRYLVIGTGKKITLECSQTMGHDKMYWYQQDPGMELHLIHYSYGVNSTEKGDLSSESTVSRIRTEHFPLTLESARPSHTSQYLCASSEGGRGNEKLFFGSGTQLSVL.

The chain combines TRBV7-2 with TRBJ1-1; maybe TRBD1 (6 bases). The V end lost 0 bases, the J end lost 6 bases, and 20 bases lay between the germline ends. CDR3 length equals 17 residues. CDR1 is SGHTA, CDR2 FQGNSA, per germline. The DNA of the CDR3 is TGTGCCAGCAGCTTAGCCCAGACAGGTCTGCTGGGGGCTGAAGCTTTCTTT. Residues: CASSLAQTGLLGAEAFF. The full variable domain, rest sourced from reference TRBV7-2 and TRBJ1-1, is GAGVSQSPSNKVTEKGKDVELRCDPISGHTALYWYRQSLGQGLEFLIYFQGNSAPDKSGLPSDRFSAERTGGSVSTLTIQRTQQEDSAVYLCASSLAQTGLLGAEAFFGQGTRLTVV.

J is TRBJ1-1 and V is TRBV5-1; 7 bases align to TRBD1. J was trimmed by 2 bases and V by 4 bases; bases with no gene match: 2. Germline CDR1 reads SGHRS; CDR2 reads YFSETQ. The length of the CDR3 is 13 residues. CDR3 in DNA: TGCGCCAGCAGCCGGGACAGAAACACTGAAGCTTTCTTT. Protein: CASSRDRNTEAFF.

This clone has ten or more counts. J is TRBJ1-3 and V is TRBV19, with D uncertain. In germline, CDR1 is LNHDA, CDR2 SQIVND (reference sequence). The CDR3 totals 16 residues. Trimming pared 5 bases from V and 0 bases from J, leaving 14 bases between. The CDR3 spells CASSVIRLVSGNTIYF. The DNA of the CDR3 is TGTGCCAGTAGTGTTATTAGACTGGTCTCTGGAAACACCATATATTTT.

V usage is TRBV30 and J usage is TRBJ1-1; the D gene is possibly TRBD1 (5 bases). Germline-derived CDR1 and CDR2 are GTSNPN and SVGIG (reference sequence). With 4 bases removed from V and 0 bases from J, the gap between germline ends came to 9 bases. The CDR3 spans 13 residues. The CDR3 sequence is CAWKPGLNTEAFF. CDR3 nucleotides: TGTGCCTGGAAACCAGGGTTGAACACTGAAGCTTTCTTT.

The chain joins TRBV5-1 to TRBJ2-2, with TRBD2 matching 8 bases. V gave up 2 bases and J gave up 4 bases; unmatched junction bases: 1. The CDR3 is made up of 14 amino acids. Per the germline V gene, CDR1 is SGHRS and CDR2 is YFSETQ. The CDR3 DNA is TGCGCCAGCAGCTTCAGCGGGGGCACCGGGGAGCTGTTTTTT. Residues: CASSFSGGTGELFF.

The sample holds a few counts of this clone. The V call is TRBV7-6, the J call TRBJ1-2, with 7 bases matching TRBD1. The CDR3 sequence is 15 residues long. Trimming took 1 base from V and 4 from J; bases not matched to a gene: 6. Germline V gene lookup returns CDR1 SGHVS and CDR2 FNYEAQ. DNA for the CDR3: TGTGCCAGCAGCTTAGGCCGGGGACAGCCCTATGGCTACACCTTC. Its protein is CASSLGRGQPYGYTF.

CDR3 in DNA: TGTGCCAGCAGCTTAGGAAGCCTCGGGAGAGTTGCGGAGACCCAGTACTTC. Translation: CASSLGSLGRVAETQYF. This chain links TRBV7-2 with TRBJ2-5; the D gene is possibly TRBD2 (6 bases). The germline V gene has CDR1 SGHTA and CDR2 FQGNSA. The CDR3 has 17 amino acids. V lost 1 base and J lost 5, with 20 bases in between.

V usage is TRBV5-1 and J usage is TRBJ1-1; D is possibly TRBD1 (6 bases). The germline gives CDR1 SGHRS, CDR2 YFSETQ. This CDR3 is built from 15 residues. Trimming stripped 2 bases from V and 1 base from J, with 12 bases between. The CDR3 DNA follows: TGCGCCAGCAGCTTCGGGGGGCCGACGAACACTGAAGCTTTCTTT. Translation gives CASSFGGPTNTEAFF.

Turning to this clone: A read error may account for a junction end that differs from germline. V and J are TRBV7-7 and TRBJ2-7; the match to TRBD2 covers 9 bases. The CDR3 is 15 residues long. Looked up from germline, CDR1 is SSHAT and CDR2 is FNYEAQ (reference sequence). The CDR3 region is CASSPSGTSLDEQYF. DNA for the CDR3: TGTGCTAGCAGCCCGAGTGGGACTAGCTTAGACGAGCAGTACTTC.

The chain combines TRBV6-4 with TRBJ2-7; 10 nucleotides match TRBD2. V was clipped by 6 bases and J by 3 bases; unmatched bases: 2. Looked up from germline, CDR1 is MRHNA and CDR2 is SNTAGT. This CDR3 region has 13 residues. DNA of the CDR3: TGTGCCAGCAGAAGCGGGGGGGGCTACGAGCAGTACTTC. Residues: CASRSGGGYEQYF.

This clone was seen just once. This sequence joins TRBV19 and TRBJ1-1; no clear D. Per germline, CDR1 LNHDA and CDR2 SQIVND (reference sequence). The germline V and J ends were trimmed by 5 bases and 5 bases, with 9 bases remaining between them. The CDR3 has 12 amino acids. CDR3 protein: CASSPLRTEAFF. The CDR3 DNA reads as TGTGCCAGTAGTCCCCTGAGGACTGAAGCTTTCTTT.

The chain joins TRBV6-5 to TRBJ1-1; no firm D call. Between the trimmed V and J ends, which lost 6 bases and 4 bases, there was a span of 15 bases. CDR1 is MNHEY and CDR2 is SVGAGI in the germline V gene. The CDR3 spans 14 residues. CDR3 in amino acids: CASSLAPGGTEAFF. Written as DNA, the CDR3 is TGTGCCAGCAGCCTGGCCCCGGGAGGCACTGAAGCTTTCTTT.

This clone turned up a few times. This rearrangement joins TRBV18 to TRBJ1-1; D remains ambiguous. The CDR3 covers 12 residues. V was shortened by 4 bases and J by 8 bases, with 11 bases between the two germline ends. Germline-derived CDR1 and CDR2 are KGHSH and LQKENI. Here the CDR3 reads CASSLTSQEAFF. The CDR3 DNA reads TGTGCCAGCTCACTCACCTCCCAGGAAGCTTTCTTT.

The chain has TRBV12-5 and TRBJ2-2; tentatively, D is TRBD2 (5 bases). V shed 4 bases and J shed 4 bases, with 16 bases lying between them. This CDR3 is 16 amino acids long. From germline, CDR1 is LGHNT and CDR2 FRNRAP. CDR3 nucleotides: TGTGCTAGTGGTTCACCCCTTGTGAGGGTCACCGGGGAGCTGTTTTTT. Translated: CASGSPLVRVTGELFF.

V gene TRBV19 combines with J gene TRBJ2-7, with 10 bases identical to TRBD1. The CDR3 is 15 amino acids. V shed 7 bases, J shed 1 base, and the junction held 7 bases outside the gene matches. Germline loops: CDR1 LNHDA, CDR2 SQIVND (reference sequence). The CDR3 reads CASNSGQGKSYEQYF. CDR3 in DNA: TGTGCCAGTAACTCGGGACAGGGGAAGTCCTACGAGCAGTACTTC.

V is TRBV5-4 and J is TRBJ1-3, with unresolved D. The CDR3 is 16 residues long. V was trimmed by 0 bases and J by 0 bases, leaving 10 bases between them. CDR1 is SGHNT and CDR2 is YYREEE in the germline V gene (reference sequence). The CDR3 DNA reads TGTGCCAGCAGCTTGGCTCCGGGGTTCTCTGGAAACACCATATATTTT. It specifies CASSLAPGFSGNTIYF.